This is a list of T cell receptor beta chains from one sample in a study of blood T cell repertoires in COVID-19. The table came from immunoSEQ multiplex PCR; TCRdb's copy has only in-frame clones and leaves some out. Counted here are approximately 300,000 clones, about 85% occurring once; the ten biggest clones make up over 1.5%. The sample consisted of PBMCs or T cells enriched from blood (not recorded which). Every receptor here comes from a woman in her twenties or thirties who had been exposed to COVID-19. Each CDR3 is given with its conserved first and last residue. D genes are given only for firm matches. Size is stated for part of the rows, as once, few or many counts, or as a class when the clone is expanded.

CDR3 protein,CDR3 DNA,J gene,CDR3 length,D gene,clone size,V gene
CASSLRTFLYSPLHF,TGTGCCAGCAGCTTGCGGACATTCCTTTATTCACCCCTCCACTTT,TRBJ1-6,15,.,.,TRBV5-6
CASSYSQGPNQPQHF,TGTGCCAGCAGTTACTCACAGGGCCCAAATCAGCCCCAGCATTTT,TRBJ1-5,15,.,.,TRBV6-5
CASSAPGGNTIYF,TGTGCCAGCAGCGCCCCGGGTGGAAACACCATATATTTT,TRBJ1-3,13,.,.,TRBV9
CAWSVGSGLAKNIQYF,TGTGCCTGGAGCGTAGGCAGCGGACTAGCCAAAAACATTCAGTACTTC,TRBJ2-4,16,.,.,TRBV30
CASRRTGDYEKLFF,TGTGCCAGCAGACGGACAGGAGATTATGAAAAACTGTTTTTT,TRBJ1-4,14,TRBD1,.,TRBV28
CASSQEEGQAFSPLHF,TGCGCCAGCAGCCAAGAGGAGGGGCAAGCATTTTCACCCCTCCACTTT,TRBJ1-6,16,.,few,TRBV4-3
CASSRGQNLQETQYF,TGTGCCAGCAGCAGAGGACAGAACCTCCAAGAGACCCAGTACTTC,TRBJ2-5,15,.,once,TRBV5-8
CASSAPSSRMNTEAFF,TGTGCCAGCAGTGCCCCCTCCAGTCGAATGAACACTGAAGCTTTCTTT,TRBJ1-1,16,.,.,TRBV28
CATSSLPNTGELFF,TGTGCCACCAGCAGCCTACCGAACACCGGGGAGCTGTTTTTT,TRBJ2-2,14,.,.,TRBV15
CASSGRTTTKDTGELFF,TGTGCCAGCAGCGGAAGGACAACGACGAAGGACACCGGGGAGCTGTTTTTT,TRBJ2-2,17,.,.,TRBV11-3
CASSRLGEGSTDTQYF,TGTGCCAGCAGCCGATTAGGGGAGGGTTCCACAGATACGCAGTATTTT,TRBJ2-3,16,TRBD2,.,TRBV13
CASSKASGTDPCTGYTF,TGTGCCAGCAGCAAAGCCTCCGGGACAGATCCTTGTACCGGCTACACCTTC,TRBJ1-2,17,.,few,TRBV21-1
CASSVEHANSEQFF,TGTGCCAGCAGCGTAGAGCACGCGAATTCCGAGCAGTTCTTC,TRBJ2-1,14,.,.,TRBV9
CSVAGAGELFF,TGCAGCGTCGCGGGGGCCGGGGAGCTGTTTTTT,TRBJ2-2,11,TRBD2,.,TRBV29-1
CASSSGTGGRYNEQFF,TGTGCCAGCAGCTCCGGGACAGGGGGTAGGTACAATGAGCAGTTCTTC,TRBJ2-1,16,TRBD1,.,TRBV11-3
CASSLYNEQFF,TGCGCCAGCAGCCTCTACAATGAGCAGTTCTTC,TRBJ2-1,11,.,.,TRBV5-1
CAISESTGADTQYF,TGTGCCATCAGTGAGTCTACAGGGGCAGATACGCAGTATTTT,TRBJ2-3,14,TRBD1,.,TRBV10-3
CASSLLGGETEAFF,TGTGCCAGCAGTTTATTGGGGGGAGAAACTGAAGCTTTCTTT,TRBJ1-1,14,.,.,TRBV28
CASSLRGSSTGELFF,TGTGCCAGCAGCTTAAGGGGCTCTTCCACCGGGGAGCTGTTTTTT,TRBJ2-2,15,.,once,TRBV11-2
CASSAGGADGYTF,TGTGCCAGCAGCGCGGGCGGGGCTGACGGCTACACCTTC,TRBJ1-2,13,.,.,TRBV9
CASSNRVAYEQYF,TGTGCCAGCAGCAACAGGGTGGCCTACGAGCAGTACTTC,TRBJ2-7,13,.,few,TRBV5-4
CASSGGQGSGQPQHF,TGTGCCAGCAGCGGGGGACAGGGGAGTGGTCAGCCCCAGCATTTT,TRBJ1-5,15,TRBD1,once,TRBV6-5
CAWSVTGRFNQPQHF,TGTGCCTGGAGTGTAACAGGGCGATTCAATCAGCCCCAGCATTTT,TRBJ1-5,15,.,.,TRBV30
CASSFPGQTYEQYF,TGTGCCAGCAGCTTCCCGGGACAGACCTACGAGCAGTACTTC,TRBJ2-7,14,TRBD1,.,TRBV7-9
CAISEPFGSEQYF,TGTGCCATCAGTGAACCCTTCGGGAGCGAGCAGTACTTC,TRBJ2-7,13,.,.,TRBV10-3
CASAGTGEAFF,TGTGCCAGCGCAGGGACAGGTGAAGCTTTCTTT,TRBJ1-1,11,TRBD1,.,TRBV6-5
CASSKDPYQPQHF,TGTGCCAGTAGTAAAGACCCCTATCAGCCCCAGCATTTT,TRBJ1-5,13,.,.,TRBV19
CASSDGALAEAFF,TGTGCCAGCAGCGACGGAGCACTCGCTGAAGCTTTCTTT,TRBJ1-1,13,.,.,TRBV9
CASGLPFTTPGGSYEQYF,TGTGCTAGTGGTTTGCCCTTTACTACTCCCGGGGGCTCCTACGAGCAGTACTTC,TRBJ2-7,18,.,once,TRBV12-5
CASSITGDRQPQHF,TGTGCCAGTAGTATAACAGGGGACAGACAGCCCCAGCATTTT,TRBJ1-5,14,TRBD1,.,TRBV19
CASSPSGQGRTDTQYF,TGTGCCAGCAGTCCTTCGGGACAGGGCCGCACAGATACGCAGTATTTT,TRBJ2-3,16,TRBD1,.,TRBV28
CASSEVSGGAGTQYF,TGTGCCAGCAGTGAAGTTAGCGGGGGGGCCGGGACCCAGTACTTC,TRBJ2-5,15,TRBD2,.,TRBV6-1
CASSSRSDNEQFF,TGTGCCAGCAGTTCGAGGTCCGACAATGAGCAGTTCTTC,TRBJ2-1,13,.,.,TRBV7-2
CASSLASHTGELFF,TGCGCCAGCAGCCTCGCAAGCCACACCGGGGAGCTGTTTTTT,TRBJ2-2,14,.,.,TRBV4-1
CASSLGYIQETQYF,TGTGCCAGCAGCTTAGGCTATATCCAAGAGACCCAGTACTTC,TRBJ2-5,14,.,.,TRBV7-9
CASSSHLTGEQFF,TGTGCCAGTAGTTCCCACCTGACGGGGGAGCAGTTCTTC,TRBJ2-1,13,.,.,TRBV19
CASSLQGYYGYTF,TGTGCCAGCAGTTTACAGGGTTACTATGGCTACACCTTC,TRBJ1-2,13,.,.,TRBV12-3/TRBV12-4
CASSLSGDRAYTF,TGTGCCAGCAGTTTATCGGGGGACAGGGCCTACACCTTC,TRBJ1-2,13,TRBD1,.,TRBV27
CASSLEQPNEKLFF,TGTGCCAGCAGTTTAGAACAGCCAAATGAAAAACTGTTTTTT,TRBJ1-4,14,.,.,TRBV28